This T cell receptor beta chain is from a study of blood T cell repertoires in COVID-19 (TCRdb year 2020). About the investigation overall: Samples covering the acute and convalescent phases of COVID-19 were provided by collaborators in the United States, Italy and Spain. Deeply sampled blood TCRbeta repertoires from subjects exposed to, actively infected with, or recovered from COVID-19 were included in the dataset. A freely available public database, intended as a resource for researchers studying the immune response to SARS-CoV-2, is where the repertoires were released. Where available, HLA class I and class II types were obtained from metadata supplied by the sample provider rather than from assay-based typing. Samples came from the ongoing ImmuneRACE study (first 160 participants) plus 1,254 subjects from 6 global collaborators. The prospective study material was composed of cDNA or gDNA derived from T cells, B-cell-depleted T cells, or PBMCs. A de-identified subject ID, COVID-19 status, age in years and sex were almost always included in the sample metadata. The paper as a whole reports these results and caveats: Clinical and demographic metadata were provided uncurated, with the amount varying by source and participant.

TCRbeta CDR3 regions were amplified from genomic DNA by means of the immunoSEQ Assay, a bias-controlled multiplex PCR. On the study's bioinformatics: Within the assay, amplification of reference gene primers was used to estimate how many nucleated cells each sample contained. To quantify the absolute abundance of each unique TCRbeta CDR3 rearrangement, sequence reads were collapsed and filtered. For each sample, productive Simpson clonality was calculated as the square root of Simpson's diversity index across productive rearrangements. Sourced from immuneACCESS, this table was stored by TCRdb with only in-frame sequences that have V and J called. A share of the clones is absent; for the studies checked, an unresolved V gene accounts for under half, and the remainder has no known explanation. That table is the source of V, J and clone size, and D and trimming were worked out from the DNA. For this sample there are fewer than 250,000 clones; about 85% appear just once. The ten largest clones represent approximately 1.7% of the sample.

Collaborating institutions collected whole blood in K2EDTA tubes following their own protocols. For TCRbeta analysis, collaborators shipped samples as frozen whole blood, isolated PBMCs, or DNA extracted from either of those sample types. Note on this clone: Its binding antigen is unknown. The record has no base qualities; no much larger clone is one base away.

This sequence was found in a man between 65 and 85 years old with acute or convalescent COVID-19. The sample comprised peripheral blood.

The nucleotide sequence reads as follows: TGTGCCAGCAGCCCTAGACAGGGGGCCTCTGGCTACACCTTC. It encodes CASSPRQGASGYTF. The rearranged chain carries TRBV7-3 and TRBJ1-2; 10 of the junction bases match TRBD1. CDR1 and CDR2, per the germline V gene, are SGHTA and FQGTGA. From its cysteine to its phenylalanine, the CDR3 spans 14 amino acids. The read is trimmed to its CDR3 DNA, 42 bases read in frame from base 1. Ends trimmed: V by 5 bases, J by 7 bases; bases unmatched to a gene: 7.